This T cell receptor beta chain was observed in a study of cytomegalovirus exposure and HLA in healthy donors. Study results and limitations: Researchers counted 164 TCR beta chains as cytomegalovirus-associated.

About this clone: Its target is unknown.

The CDR3 spans 16 residues. Germline assignment: CDR1 SNHLY and CDR2 FYNNEI. V lost 6 bases and J lost 0; bases outside the gene matches: 2. Profiled with immunoSEQ multiplex PCR; TCRdb holds only in-frame clones, not every one. The profile covers under 250,000 clones, with around nine tenths appearing a single time and 2.5% to 3% taken by the ten largest. This receptor was identified in a young man in good health and CMV-seronegative. Sequences were obtained from PBMCs. The gene calls are TRBV2 and TRBJ2-2, with 12 bases matching TRBD2. Written as DNA, the CDR3 is TGTGCCAGCAGGAGGACTAGCGGGGCGAACACCGGGGAGCTGTTTTTT. This codes for CASRRTSGANTGELFF.